This section outlines one TCR beta chain sequence together with its context. The assay was immunoSEQ multiplex PCR, and TCRdb's table has in-frame clones only and misses some. The sample holds tens of thousands of clones, approximately 85% seen once. The CDR3 loop spans 14 amino acids. The V end was cut by 3 bases, the J end by 0 bases, with 6 bases between. Germline V lookup: CDR1 SGHAT, CDR2 FQDESV (reference sequence). This record belongs to a study of PD-L1 blockade in urothelial cancer. Study-wide background: The year 2014 saw patients start atezolizumab, 1,200 mg intravenously every 3 weeks.

Time point indicated: peripheral blood 6 weeks after treatment start. V usage is TRBV11-1 and J usage is TRBJ1-3; unclear D gene. Sequenced material: PBMCs, taken around atezolizumab (anti-PD-L1) treatment. This TCR derives from a man aged 45 to 65 with urothelial cancer. DNA for the CDR3: TGTGCCAGCAGCTTTGGCCTCTCTGGAAACACCATATATTTT. This sequence encodes CASSFGLSGNTIYF.